This TCR beta chain was sequenced during a study of T cell repertoires in cytomegalovirus infection. About the study: TCR beta signatures that were public indicated CMV infection and matching HLA type.

The V and J ends lost 8 bases and 2 bases, in that order; junction bases with no gene match: 5. The CDR3 extends over 14 amino acids. CDR1 ENHRY and CDR2 SYGVKD come from the germline V gene. Points from the study as a whole: The cumulative frequency of public TCR beta families distinguished individuals who carried CMV together with the relevant HLA.

TCRdb itself ran the reads through MiXCR, one entry per CDR3 protein. The table has more than 110,000 distinct CDR3 sequences, roughly 32% seen once. This clonotype was seen repeatedly, ten times or more. The antigen is undetermined. Sequencing used CD8+ T cells from cultured PBMCs, obtained from culture after CMV antigen stimulation. The sequence was obtained from a human donor in good health (CMV status not recorded). Some clones in this sample may be carry-over from other donors' samples. This chain connects TRBV10-3 to TRBJ1-3, with TRBD1 matching over 8 bases. CDR3 DNA: TGTGCCATCCACGGGACAGGCACTGGAAACACCATATATTTT. Its protein is CAIHGTGTGNTIYF.